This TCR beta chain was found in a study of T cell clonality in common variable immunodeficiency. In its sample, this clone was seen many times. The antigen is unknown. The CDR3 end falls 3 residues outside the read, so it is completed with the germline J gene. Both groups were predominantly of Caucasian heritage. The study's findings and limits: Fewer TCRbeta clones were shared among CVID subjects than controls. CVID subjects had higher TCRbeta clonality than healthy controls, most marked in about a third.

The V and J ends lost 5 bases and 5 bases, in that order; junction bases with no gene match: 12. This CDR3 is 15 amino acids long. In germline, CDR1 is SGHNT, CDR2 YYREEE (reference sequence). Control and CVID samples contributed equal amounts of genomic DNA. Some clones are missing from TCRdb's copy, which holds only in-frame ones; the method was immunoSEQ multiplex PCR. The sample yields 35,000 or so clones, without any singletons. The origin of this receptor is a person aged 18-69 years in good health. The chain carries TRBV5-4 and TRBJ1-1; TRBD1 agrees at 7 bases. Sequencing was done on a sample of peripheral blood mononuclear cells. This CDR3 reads CASSLGRDSFTEAFF. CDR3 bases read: TGTGCCAGCAGTCTTGGCCGGGACAGCTTTACTGAA. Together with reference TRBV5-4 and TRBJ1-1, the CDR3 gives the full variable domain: ETGVTQSPTHLIKTRGQQVTLRCSSQSGHNTVSWYQQALGQGPQFIFQYYREEENGRGNFPPRFSGLQFPNYSSELNVNALELDDSALYLCASSLGRDSFTEAFFGQGTRLTVV.